The 17 T cell receptor beta chains listed next were all sequenced from one sample in a study of T cells in Graves' hyperthyroidism and ophthalmopathy. TCR beta CDR3 region amplification was performed from RNA transcripts. TCR CDR3 regions were first amplified by RT-PCR with HTBI primers. TCRdb called the multiplex PCR reads again in MiXCR, with one record for every CDR3 protein. The sample has 280,000 or so distinct CDR3 sequences; around 15% are singletons. Material for sequencing was blood. Every receptor here comes from a woman in her forties or fifties with Graves' hyperthyroidism that later progressed to Graves' ophthalmopathy.

This clonotype was seen at least ten times. This chain connects TRBV10-3 to TRBJ2-7, with D possibly matching TRBD1 (6 bases). CDR1 and CDR2 from the germline V gene are ENHRY and SYGVKD. V was cut by 11 bases and J by 2 bases, with 22 bases left in between. The CDR3 sequence is 15 residues long. CDR3 sequence (DNA): TGTGCCGCCGCGAGCCTGGGGACATCCCCCTACGAGCAGTACTTC. It translates to CAAASLGTSPYEQYF.

This clonotype was counted ten times or more. The chain links TRBV20-1 to TRBJ2-7; TRBD2 might be the D (5 bases). From germline, CDR1 is DFQATT and CDR2 SNEGSKA (reference sequence). CDR3 length equals 13 residues. V dropped 1 base and J dropped 4 bases, with 11 bases sitting between them. The CDR3 spells CSARVPSRYEQYF. The CDR3 nucleotides are TGCAGTGCTAGAGTCCCTAGCAGGTACGAGCAGTACTTC.

This clonotype was seen many times. The chain joins TRBV28 to TRBJ2-1; no definite D call. CDR3 size: 14 residues. V gave up 6 bases and J gave up 2 bases, with 11 bases separating them. The germline CDR1 and CDR2 sequences are MDHEN and SYDVKM. The CDR3 DNA follows: TGTGCCAGCAGCCGTGACCTAGCCTACAATGAGCAGTTCTTC. It encodes CASSRDLAYNEQFF.

This clonotype was picked up one time. The CDR3: CSAGDHQETQYF. CDR3 DNA sequence: TGCAGTGCGGGGGACCACCAAGAGACCCAGTACTTC. V gene TRBV20-1 combines with J gene TRBJ2-5; D may match TRBD1 or TRBD2 (5 bases each). Germline V gene data show CDR1 as DFQATT and CDR2 as SNEGSKA (reference sequence). The V end lost 6 bases, the J end lost 0 bases, and 8 bases lay between the germline ends. This CDR3 region has 12 residues.

This clonotype was recorded a few times. The rearrangement joins TRBV10-3 to TRBJ2-2; 8 bases agree with TRBD2. This CDR3 is 17 amino acids long. Per germline, CDR1 ENHRY and CDR2 SYGVKD. The junction had 8 bases not matched to a gene; V was cut back by 4 bases and J by 1 base. Written as DNA, the CDR3 is TGTGCCATCAGTGCTTGGGCGGGAGGCGTGAACACCGGGGAGCTGTTTTTT. Its translation is CAISAWAGGVNTGELFF.

Concerning this clonotype: A single base separates this from a much larger clone, so it may be a read error. J is TRBJ2-3 and V is TRBV7-3; TRBD2 is a possible D gene (7 bases). CDR3 length: 14 amino acids. Germline CDR1 SGHTA, CDR2 FQGTGA. The CDR3 spells CAGSSLGGADTQYF. In nucleotides, the CDR3 is TGTGCCGGCAGCTCATTAGGGGGGGCAGATACGCAGTATTTT.

Ten or more counts support this clonotype. This chain uses TRBV5-1 with TRBJ1-1; D gene uncertain. V lost 0 bases to trimming and J lost 3 bases, with 9 bases between them. CDR3 length: 14 residues. The germline gives CDR1 SGHRS, CDR2 YFSETQ. The CDR3 region is CASSLAREDTEAFF. DNA for the CDR3: TGCGCCAGCAGCTTGGCGAGGGAAGACACTGAAGCTTTCTTT.

This clonotype came up once. The rearrangement links TRBV28 to TRBJ1-5, with 7 bases that match TRBD1. The V gene's germline CDR1 is MDHEN and CDR2 SYDVKM. CDR3 length: 18 residues. Trimming took 3 bases from V and 0 from J; bases not matched to a gene: 11. The CDR3 protein is CASSFRRDSIYSNQPQHF. CDR3 bases: TGTGCCAGCAGTTTTCGTCGGGACAGTATCTATAGCAATCAGCCCCAGCATTTT.

This clonotype was detected ten times or more. The gene calls are TRBV12-3 or TRBV12-4 and TRBJ1-4, with D possibly being TRBD1 (6 bases). The CDR3 consists of 14 residues. Between the trimmed V and J ends, which lost 5 bases and 5 bases, there was a span of 12 bases. In DNA, the CDR3 is TGTGCCAGCAGTGGGAGGGGGAGGAATGAAAAACTGTTTTTT. Its protein product is CASSGRGRNEKLFF.

V and J are TRBV6-2 or TRBV6-3 and TRBJ2-7; weak D call: TRBD1 (7 bases). CDR1 is MNHEY and CDR2 is SVGEGT in the germline V gene. The CDR3 has 14 residues. Between the trimmed V and J ends, which lost 5 bases and 7 bases, there was a span of 18 bases. Written as DNA, the CDR3 is TGTGCCAGCAGTCCACAGGGGCCCCGGGGGGAGCAGTACTTC. Translating it yields CASSPQGPRGEQYF.

This clonotype was observed many times. The chain links TRBV20-1 to TRBJ1-1; TRBD1 is a possible D gene (6 bases). V was pared by 0 bases and J by 1 base, with 15 bases between. CDR1 is DFQATT and CDR2 is SNEGSKA in the germline V gene (reference sequence). The CDR3 totals 16 residues. In DNA form, the CDR3 reads TGCAGTGCTAGAGATTCTACAGGGTTTGGGAACACTGAAGCTTTCTTT. Translation: CSARDSTGFGNTEAFF.

This clonotype was seen a few times. The rearrangement uses TRBV28 and TRBJ2-7, with TRBD1 matching over 9 bases. CDR3 length equals 14 residues. Looked up from germline, CDR1 is MDHEN and CDR2 is SYDVKM. J lost 6 bases, V lost 4 bases, and 7 bases had no gene match. CDR3 sequence (DNA): TGTGCCAGCAGTTGGGGGACAGGGTCCGCCGAGCAGTACTTC. Translating gives CASSWGTGSAEQYF.

This clonotype occurred many times. The CDR3, as DNA: TGTGCCAGCAGCTTTCACGGGACCTATCGGGCCTACGAGCAGTACTTC. The encoded protein is CASSFHGTYRAYEQYF. This sequence joins TRBV13 and TRBJ2-7; D tentatively fits TRBD1 or TRBD2 (5 bases each). The CDR3 totals 16 residues. Germline lookup yields CDR1 PRHDT and CDR2 FYEKMQ (reference sequence). The V and J ends lost 3 bases and 2 bases respectively, with 17 bases between them. The full variable domain, with the rest looked up from reference TRBV13 and TRBJ2-7, is AAGVIQSPRHLIKEKRETATLKCYPIPRHDTVYWYQQGPGQDPQFLISFYEKMQSDKGSIPDRFSAQQFSDYHSELNMSSLELGDSALYFCASSFHGTYRAYEQYFGPGTRLTVT.

About this clonotype itself: This may arise from a read error, as a much more abundant clone is one base away. The chain links TRBV27 to TRBJ2-5, with D possibly TRBD1 on 5 matching bases. V dropped 5 bases and J dropped 1 base, with 14 bases sitting between them. This CDR3 has 15 residues. Germline loops: CDR1 MNHEY, CDR2 SMNVEV (reference sequence). The CDR3 nucleotides are TGTGCCAGCAGTCCCTCCAGGGTTCTCCAAGAGACCCAGTACTTC. Its translation is CASSPSRVLQETQYF.

This chain links TRBV7-9 with TRBJ2-3; TRBD1 or TRBD2 may be the D gene (6 bases each). The CDR3 is 14 residues long. Trimming left V 5 bases short and J 5 bases short, with 14 bases between. Germline V lookup: CDR1 SEHNR, CDR2 FQNEAQ (reference sequence). CDR3 amino acids: CASSPQEGGDTQYF. The CDR3 DNA follows: TGTGCCAGCAGCCCCCAGGAGGGGGGAGATACGCAGTATTTT.

This clonotype was seen many times. V gene TRBV3-1 combines with J gene TRBJ1-1; unclear D gene. Germline-derived CDR1 and CDR2 are LGHDT and YNNKEL (reference sequence). This CDR3 has 14 amino acids. The V gene lost 1 base and the J gene lost 3 bases, with 9 bases spanning the gap. The CDR3 bases are TGTGCCAGCAGCCAAGCTAGGGAGGACACTGAAGCTTTCTTT. This encodes CASSQAREDTEAFF.

In this sample, this clonotype turned up many times. The V gene is TRBV28, the J gene TRBJ2-7; 9 bases match TRBD1. Germline V lookup: CDR1 MDHEN, CDR2 SYDVKM. The V gene end was trimmed by 4 bases and the J gene end by 6 bases; junction bases not matched to a gene: 10. This CDR3 comprises 15 residues. The CDR3 region has the DNA TGTGCCAGCAGTTCGACCTTACAGGGGGCCCTCGAGCAGTACTTC. Translating it yields CASSSTLQGALEQYF.